A single sample is the source of the 23 T cell receptor beta chains below, sequenced in a study of shared clonotypes between healthy human individuals. The method was immunoSEQ multiplex PCR; TCRdb's version includes in-frame clones alone and lacks a portion of them. The data contain about 2.4 million clones, 90% to 95% of them singletons. Sequences were obtained from naive CD4+ T cells from PBMCs. Regarding subset: CD45RA+ positively selected. All receptors come from a man between 18 and 29 years old in good health. Some clones in this sample may be carry-over from other donors' samples.

This chain joins TRBV7-6 and TRBJ2-2, with TRBD2 matching over 7 bases. There are 17 residues in the CDR3. Germline lookup yields CDR1 SGHVS and CDR2 FNYEAQ. The ends lost 2 bases at V and 4 bases at J; junction bases unmatched: 10. CDR3 nucleotides: TGTGCCAGCAGCTTAACGTCGCCAGCGGGATCCACCGGGGAGCTGTTTTTT. It translates to CASSLTSPAGSTGELFF.

The CDR3 loop is CASSPLAGRTDTQYF. For the CDR3, the DNA is TGCGCCAGCAGCCCATTAGCGGGACGCACAGATACGCAGTATTTT. The rearrangement links TRBV5-1 to TRBJ2-3; 8 nucleotides line up with TRBD2. Germline trimming cut 4 bases from V and 1 base from J; bases unmatched to any gene: 5. In germline, CDR1 is SGHRS, CDR2 YFSETQ. The CDR3 extends over 15 amino acids.

The chain couples TRBV14 to TRBJ2-7; 10 bases fit TRBD1. Trimming removed 10 bases from V and 0 bases from J; junction bases left unmatched: 15. The CDR3 totals 17 residues. The germline gives CDR1 SGHDN, CDR2 FVKESK. The DNA for the CDR3 is TGTGCCACTCGAGACAGGGGGCCAGTCCTCACCTCCTACGAGCAGTACTTC. Translating it yields CATRDRGPVLTSYEQYF. The whole variable domain, remainder taken from reference TRBV14 and TRBJ2-7, is EAGVTQFPSHSVIEKGQTVTLRCDPISGHDNLYWYRRVMGKEIKFLLHFVKESKQDESGMPNNRFLAERTGGTYSTLKVQPAELEDSGVYFCATRDRGPVLTSYEQYFGPGTRLTVT.

A remark on this clone: Other nucleotide sequences from this sample produce the same CDR3. The chain uses TRBV5-1 and TRBJ2-1; 7 bases map to TRBD2. Germline-derived CDR1 and CDR2 are SGHRS and YFSETQ. The V gene end was trimmed by 0 bases and the J gene end by 5 bases; junction bases not matched to a gene: 2. The CDR3 runs to 14 residues. CDR3 DNA: TGCGCCAGCAGCTTGGCTAGCGGCAACAATGAGCAGTTCTTC. This encodes CASSLASGNNEQFF.

J is TRBJ2-5 and V is TRBV18, with TRBD1 matching over 11 bases. The CDR3 has 17 residues. The germline gives CDR1 KGHSH, CDR2 LQKENI. The J segment lost 3 bases and the V segment lost 3 bases, leaving 9 bases of the junction unmatched. CDR3 amino acids: CASSPRGQGAPEETQYF. The CDR3 nucleotides read TGTGCCAGCTCACCCCGAGGACAGGGGGCCCCTGAAGAGACCCAGTACTTC.

This clone has only one observation. The chain employs TRBV7-9 and TRBJ2-3; unclear D gene. CDR3 length: 17 residues. V was pared by 0 bases and J by 0 bases, with 13 bases between. Germline V gene sequence: CDR1 SEHNR, CDR2 FQNEAQ (reference sequence). The CDR3 DNA reads TGTGCCAGCAGCTTAGCTCTGCAGGCAACTAGCACAGATACGCAGTATTTT. Translating it yields CASSLALQATSTDTQYF.

J is TRBJ2-4 and V is TRBV5-1, with 8 bases identical to TRBD1. V trimming: 0 bases; J trimming: 1 base; junction bases outside the gene matches: 6. Germline lookup yields CDR1 SGHRS and CDR2 YFSETQ. CDR3 size: 17 residues. The CDR3, as DNA: TGCGCCAGCAGCTTGGGTCAGGGGGCAGGGGCCAAAAACATTCAGTACTTC. Translated, it gives CASSLGQGAGAKNIQYF.

The CDR3 spells CASRGGERSSYEQYF. The CDR3 DNA follows: TGCGCCAGCAGGGGCGGGGAGCGGTCCTCCTACGAGCAGTACTTC. This sequence joins TRBV10-2 and TRBJ2-7; D perhaps matches TRBD2 (6 bases). The CDR3 runs to 15 residues. In germline, CDR1 is WSHSY, CDR2 SAAADI. V lost 6 bases and J lost 0, with 15 bases in between.

The rearrangement links TRBV6-5 to TRBJ2-5, with D possibly being TRBD2 (6 bases). The germline CDR1 and CDR2 sequences are MNHEY and SVGAGI. Trimming removed 0 bases from V and 2 bases from J, with 13 bases in between. The CDR3 totals 16 residues. Here the CDR3 reads CASSYSGLRGQETQYF. The CDR3 bases are TGTGCCAGCAGTTACTCCGGACTAAGGGGACAAGAGACCCAGTACTTC.

The J gene is TRBJ1-5, the V gene TRBV19; 7 positions match TRBD1. The V segment lost 9 bases and the J segment 1 base; nucleotides outside the gene matches: 9. The length of the CDR3 is 15 residues. Germline CDR1 reads LNHDA; CDR2 reads SQIVND (reference sequence). CDR3: CASGQARSSNQPQHF. The CDR3 region has the DNA TGTGCCAGCGGACAGGCACGGTCGAGCAATCAGCCCCAGCATTTT.

V gene TRBV4-1 combines with J gene TRBJ1-1; TRBD1 agrees at 10 bases. The CDR3 sequence is 15 residues long. V lost 4 bases, J lost 3 bases, and 5 bases stayed unmatched. Germline CDR1 and CDR2: MGHRA and YSYEKL. The CDR3: CASSPTGGRYTEAFF. The CDR3 region has the DNA TGCGCCAGCAGCCCGACAGGGGGCAGGTACACTGAAGCTTTCTTT.

This clone was seen just once. The chain carries TRBV14 and TRBJ2-5; D is perhaps TRBD1 (5 bases). In germline, CDR1 is SGHDN, CDR2 FVKESK. This CDR3 is built from 15 residues. Trimming removed 5 bases from V and 2 bases from J, with 15 bases in between. The CDR3 bases are TGTGCCAGCAGCAGAGAGCCAGGGTGGCAAGAGACCCAGTACTTC. Encoded protein: CASSREPGWQETQYF.

The CDR3 DNA is TGTGCCAGCAGTGCAGGGCCGGGCGAGCAGTACTTC. Translating gives CASSAGPGEQYF. The chain has TRBV7-3 and TRBJ2-7; TRBD1 is a possible D gene (5 bases). Germline V gene lookup returns CDR1 SGHTA and CDR2 FQGTGA. This CDR3 spans 12 amino acids. Trimming stripped 6 bases from V and 6 bases from J, with 12 bases between.

The rearrangement joins TRBV7-3 to TRBJ2-3; the match to TRBD1 covers 7 bases. This CDR3 contains 16 residues. Germline trimming cut 5 bases from V and 2 bases from J; bases unmatched to any gene: 10. Germline V gives CDR1 SGHTA, CDR2 FQGTGA. Written as DNA, the CDR3 is TGTGCCAGCAGCACTCGTCCGGGACAGCACACAGATACGCAGTATTTT. This codes for CASSTRPGQHTDTQYF.

The V call is TRBV30, the J call TRBJ1-2; 9 bases fit TRBD1. CDR1 and CDR2 (germline): GTSNPN, SVGIG (reference sequence). V lost 0 bases and J lost 2; bases outside the gene matches: 16. The CDR3 loop spans 19 amino acids. The CDR3: CAWSVMAVGGQGSNYGYTF. In DNA form, the CDR3 reads TGTGCCTGGAGTGTAATGGCGGTCGGGGGACAGGGTAGCAACTATGGCTACACCTTC.

The chain joins TRBV5-4 to TRBJ2-5, with 11 bases lining up with TRBD2. Germline V gene data show CDR1 as SGHNT and CDR2 as YYREEE (reference sequence). The V gene end was trimmed by 4 bases and the J gene end by 4 bases; junction bases not matched to a gene: 9. The CDR3 has 16 residues. The CDR3 DNA reads as TGTGCCAGCAGCCTTCGATCAGGACTAGCGGGAGAGACCCAGTACTTC. This encodes CASSLRSGLAGETQYF.

The V gene is TRBV7-2, the J gene TRBJ1-2; no definite D call. Trimming stripped 2 bases from V and 3 bases from J, with 13 bases between. This CDR3 contains 15 residues. Germline CDR1 reads SGHTA; CDR2 reads FQGNSA. The CDR3: CASSLSVFGDYGYTF. CDR3 nucleotide sequence: TGTGCCAGCAGCTTATCTGTGTTCGGGGACTATGGCTACACCTTC.

The chain couples TRBV4-2 to TRBJ1-3; D gene ambiguous. The CDR3 spans 15 residues. CDR1 is LGHNA and CDR2 is YNFKEQ in the germline V gene. V shed 0 bases and J shed 0 bases, with 6 bases lying between them. The DNA of the CDR3 is TGTGCCAGCAGCCAAGATTGGAGCTCTGGAAACACCATATATTTT. Encoded protein: CASSQDWSSGNTIYF.

The chain uses TRBV2 and TRBJ2-5; no clear D. Germline loops: CDR1 SNHLY, CDR2 FYNNEI. The CDR3 is 14 amino acids. V lost 6 bases to trimming and J lost 6 bases, with 17 bases between them. CDR3 loop: CASSEMVVGQTQYF. In DNA form, the CDR3 reads TGTGCCAGCAGCGAAATGGTCGTCGGCCAGACCCAGTACTTC.

This sequence joins TRBV29-1 and TRBJ1-2, with D unresolved. Trimming cost V 4 bases and J 4 bases, with 13 bases left between them. The CDR3 has 13 residues. The germline V gene encodes CDR1 SQVTM and CDR2 ANQGSEA. The CDR3 region is CSVAVALGYGYTF. The DNA of the CDR3 is TGCAGCGTTGCAGTAGCCTTGGGCTATGGCTACACCTTC.

Only one count was recorded for this clone. The chain links TRBV6-1 to TRBJ2-1; D not certain. V was cut by 6 bases and J by 0 bases, with 6 bases left in between. Germline V gene data show CDR1 as MNHNS and CDR2 as SASEGT. The CDR3 spans 13 residues. In nucleotides, the CDR3 is TGTGCCAGCAGAGAGATCTCCTACAATGAGCAGTTCTTC. Protein product: CASREISYNEQFF.

V usage is TRBV6-1 and J usage is TRBJ1-5, with TRBD1 matching 7 bases. This CDR3 is 14 amino acids long. CDR1 and CDR2 (germline): MNHNS, SASEGT. With V trimmed by 8 bases and J by 4 bases, 8 bases remained unmatched. The chain's CDR3 is CASRDREKNQPQHF. As DNA, the CDR3 is TGTGCCAGCCGCGACAGGGAGAAAAATCAGCCCCAGCATTTT.

This clone was seen once. The chain recombines TRBV21-1 with TRBJ2-7. TRBV21-1 is a recognized pseudogene. This CDR3 is built from 10 residues. The CDR3 loop is CARASYEQYF. DNA of the CDR3: TGTGCCAGGGCGTCCTACGAGCAGTACTTC.